This is a list of T cell receptor beta chains from one sample in a study of T cells in localized non-small cell lung cancer. Clones were read by immunoSEQ multiplex PCR, and TCRdb kept only the in-frame ones, dropping some. The sample has fewer than 75,000 clones, about 81% seen once. The source was peripheral blood, collected before any cancer treatment. These receptors were collected from a female donor older than 55 with stage I lung adenocarcinoma. Both conserved end residues are part of each CDR3. D genes are given only for firm matches. Rows may omit the clone size; those that give it use once, few, many or a size class.

TRBJ1-6,-,TRBV27,-,TGTGCCAGCAAAATCTCCTATAATTCACCCCTCCACTTT,CASKISYNSPLHF
TRBJ2-3,-,TRBV7-3,TRBD2,TGTGCCAGCAGCTCTGGGACTAGCGGGAGGTGGAGCACAGATACGCAGTATTTT,CASSSGTSGRWSTDTQYF
TRBJ2-5,-,TRBV29-1,-,TGCAGCGTTGAGGATTTGGGGGGCTCTCGAGAGACCCAGTACTTC,CSVEDLGGSRETQYF
TRBJ2-3,-,TRBV25-1,-,TGTGCCAGCAGTCTTCGGGGGAGTTCCACAGATACGCAGTATTTT,CASSLRGSSTDTQYF
TRBJ2-3,-,TRBV7-2,TRBD2,TGTGCCAGCAGCTACCGACTAGCGGTATATACGCAGTATTTT,CASSYRLAVYTQYF
TRBJ1-2,-,TRBV18,-,TGTGCCAGCTCACCACTGGGTGGCGGCTACACCTTC,CASSPLGGGYTF
TRBJ1-3,-,TRBV9,-,TGTGCCAGCAGCGTAGGGAGAGGGGATAGAAACACCATATATTTT,CASSVGRGDRNTIYF
TRBJ2-2,-,TRBV9,TRBD2,TGTGCCAGCAGCGGGGGGAGCGGGAGACGGACCGGGGAGCTGTTTTTT,CASSGGSGRRTGELFF
TRBJ1-1,once,TRBV7-9,-,TGTGCCAGCAGCTTAGCAATGGGGGCGGACACTGAAGCTTTCTTT,CASSLAMGADTEAFF
TRBJ2-5,-,TRBV7-2,-,TGTGCCAGCAGCGAGGCCTATAGGGAGACCCAGTACTTC,CASSEAYRETQYF
TRBJ2-7,-,TRBV6-4,-,TGTGCCAGCAGTGACTCGATTCAGGGTCCCTACGAGCAGTACTTC,CASSDSIQGPYEQYF
TRBJ2-3,-,TRBV5-1,TRBD1,TGCGCCAGCAGCTTGGACAGGGGGTGGACAGATACGCAGTATTTT,CASSLDRGWTDTQYF
TRBJ1-3,-,TRBV5-1,-,TGCGCCAGCAGCTCGACAGTTACTGGAAACACCATATATTTT,CASSSTVTGNTIYF
TRBJ2-2,-,TRBV2,-,TGTGCCAGCAGTGCGGGAGTGAACACCGGGGAGCTGTTTTTT,CASSAGVNTGELFF
TRBJ1-6,once,TRBV19,TRBD1,TGTGCCAGTAGGGGACAGAGCTCCTATAATTCACCCCTCCACTTT,CASRGQSSYNSPLHF
TRBJ1-1,-,TRBV19,-,TGTGCCAGTAGTATAGGGGGGCATCGGGGTACTGAAGCTTTCTTT,CASSIGGHRGTEAFF
TRBJ1-1,-,TRBV29-1,-,TGCAGCGTTGGGCTCTTCGGCCGTAAGAACACTGAAGCTTTCTTT,CSVGLFGRKNTEAFF
TRBJ1-1,-,TRBV6-1,-,TGTGCCAGCAGTGAAGCGGGGGGACGGAACACTGAAGCTTTCTTT,CASSEAGGRNTEAFF
TRBJ2-3,-,TRBV7-9,-,TGTGCCAGCAGCTTAATTAGTACGGGATTAACAGATACGCAGTATTTT,CASSLISTGLTDTQYF
TRBJ2-3,-,TRBV11-3,TRBD2,TGTGCCAGCAGCTTAGGTTATAGCGGGGGCACAGATACGCAGTATTTT,CASSLGYSGGTDTQYF
TRBJ2-7,-,TRBV2,-,TGTGCCAGCAGGGAAAGTTACGAGCAGTACTTC,CASRESYEQYF
TRBJ1-6,-,TRBV25-1,-,TGTGCCAGCAGGGAACAAGAATCTTCACCCCTCCACTTT,CASREQESSPLHF
TRBJ2-5,-,TRBV21-1,-,TGTGCCAGCAGCAAAGGTAGGGAGCGGAGAACCCAGTACTTC,CASSKGRERRTQYF
TRBJ1-2,few,TRBV7-2,-,TGTGCCAGCAGCCCACGGGGCTATGGCTACACCTTC,CASSPRGYGYTF
TRBJ2-7,-,TRBV20-1,-,TGCAGCGCCGGGGATCGGGGGTACTTC,CSAGDRGYF
TRBJ1-1,-,TRBV10-3,-,TGTGCCATCGGCGGGGAGGGGGACACTGAAGCTTTCTTT,CAIGGEGDTEAFF
TRBJ1-5,-,TRBV18,-,TGTGCCAGCGCCCAAGATCAGCCCCAGCATTTT,CASAQDQPQHF
TRBJ2-2,once,TRBV5-5,-,TGTGCCAGCAGCCCGGGACGGGTGACCGGGGAGCTGTTTTTT,CASSPGRVTGELFF
TRBJ2-7,-,TRBV10-2,TRBD2,TGCGCCAGCAGTGGTTCGGGGGGGGTCTACGAGCAGTACTTC,CASSGSGGVYEQYF
TRBJ2-3,-,TRBV5-1,TRBD2,TGCGCCAGCAGCTTGGCACGGGGGGTCACAGATACGCAGTATTTT,CASSLARGVTDTQYF
TRBJ1-4,-,TRBV10-1,-,TGCGCCAGCAGTGACCTACGGGGAATAAGTACTAATGAAAAACTGTTTTTT,CASSDLRGISTNEKLFF
TRBJ1-2,once,TRBV19,-,TGTGCCAGTAGACCACAAAGTAACTATGGCTACACCTTC,CASRPQSNYGYTF
TRBJ2-7,-,TRBV7-3,-,TGTGCCAGCACCAAATCGGGACCTCAGGACGACGAGCAGTACTTC,CASTKSGPQDDEQYF
TRBJ2-1,-,TRBV5-4,TRBD2,TGTGCCAGCAGCTTGGGAGCGGGGGGCTCTCATGAGCAGTTCTTC,CASSLGAGGSHEQFF
TRBJ2-1,-,TRBV5-1,TRBD1,TGCGCCAGCAAGAACAGGGGCAATGAGCAGTTCTTC,CASKNRGNEQFF
TRBJ2-1,-,TRBV13,TRBD2,TGTGCCAGCAGCCGAGGGACTAGCGGGATCAATGAGCAGTTCTTC,CASSRGTSGINEQFF
TRBJ2-1,few,TRBV2,TRBD2,TGTGCCAGCAGTGAGGAGGGACTACAAGGTGAGCAGTTCTTC,CASSEEGLQGEQFF
TRBJ2-7,-,TRBV10-3,TRBD1,TGTGCCGCTGCCGGGACGACAGGGGTTCGGGTCGAGCAGTACTTC,CAAAGTTGVRVEQYF